The present TCR beta chain was sequenced within a study of technical replicates of blood from a few donors. The table came from immunoSEQ multiplex PCR; TCRdb's copy has only in-frame clones and leaves some out. Altogether under 55,000 clones are present, approximately 95% being singletons, with the ten largest covering roughly 0.36%. The sequence derives from a human donor in good health. Source material: T cells isolated from PBMCs.

The CDR3 loop is CASSELLAEDYEQYF. CDR3 DNA sequence: TGTGCCAGCAGTGAATTGCTAGCGGAAGACTACGAGCAGTACTTC. The chain recombines TRBV2 with TRBJ2-7; the match to TRBD2 covers 7 bases. The ends lost 2 bases at V and 3 bases at J; junction bases unmatched: 7. CDR3 length: 15 residues. Germline V gene data show CDR1 as SNHLY and CDR2 as FYNNEI.